These T cell receptor beta chains were read from a single sample in a study of blood T cell repertoires in COVID-19. Assay used: immunoSEQ multiplex PCR; TCRdb lists only in-frame clones, some missing. The data contain some 120,000 clones, over 75% of them seen just once; the ten biggest clones take up approximately 6.6%. The sequencing sample was made of peripheral blood. All receptors derive from a man older than 75 with active or convalescent COVID-19. The CDR3 runs from the conserved cysteine through the conserved F or W. A D gene is named only where the DNA matches it firmly. Size is stated for part of the rows, as once, few or many counts, or as a class when the clone is expanded.

. | TRBJ1-5 | TRBV10-3 | . | CAISDRGSNQPQHF
. | TRBJ1-2 | TRBV3-1/TRBV3-2 | . | CASSHGGFVNYGYTF
. | TRBJ1-1 | TRBV23-1 | . | CASGGALMNTEAFF
. | TRBJ2-3 | TRBV5-4 | TRBD2 | CASSRLAGGTDTQYF
. | TRBJ1-3 | TRBV5-1 | . | CASSLGQGNTIYF
. | TRBJ2-7 | TRBV7-8 | . | CASSSGTFGGLRYEQYF
. | TRBJ1-6 | TRBV7-2 | TRBD1 | CASSPSGTGGGSPLHF
. | TRBJ2-3 | TRBV21-1 | . | CASSKGIGGLSTDTQYF
. | TRBJ2-7 | TRBV5-4 | TRBD2 | CASSLGLAGGEQYF
. | TRBJ2-5 | TRBV29-1 | . | CSVEGDQETQYF
once | TRBJ2-7 | TRBV5-4 | TRBD2 | CASSAPGLVKSEQYF
. | TRBJ1-2 | TRBV6-1 | . | CASSERADSGYGYTF
. | TRBJ2-2 | TRBV5-1 | TRBD1 | CASSLGQGATGELFF
. | TRBJ2-3 | TRBV5-4 | TRBD1 | CASSRTGAEADTQYF
. | TRBJ2-1 | TRBV19 | TRBD2 | CASSISGRANLAYNEQFF
. | TRBJ1-1 | TRBV29-1 | TRBD1 | CSVDRGPDTEAFF
. | TRBJ2-1 | TRBV29-1 | TRBD2 | CSVDPGGASVEQFF
. | TRBJ1-1 | TRBV18 | . | CASSQTTGGATEAFF
. | TRBJ1-1 | TRBV7-2 | TRBD1 | CASSRPTKQGVAFF
. | TRBJ2-1 | TRBV5-8 | . | CASNLLTGKSYNEQFF
. | TRBJ1-2 | TRBV30 | . | CAWQRGIGGYTF
few | TRBJ2-2 | TRBV3-1/TRBV3-2 | TRBD1 | CASSWTGGGGELFF
. | TRBJ1-1 | TRBV9 | . | CANSVAGWTEAFF
. | TRBJ2-2 | TRBV7-8 | TRBD1 | CASSSQGALGGELFF
. | TRBJ1-1 | TRBV11-1 | . | CASSYTGNTEAFF
. | TRBJ2-1 | TRBV6-5 | TRBD2 | CASRKAGGLNEQFF
. | TRBJ1-2 | TRBV6-2/TRBV6-3 | . | CASSYSTVNYGYTF
. | TRBJ2-3 | TRBV10-3 | . | CAISVGGADPDTQYF
. | TRBJ1-6 | TRBV30 | TRBD1 | CAWSVPRTGVSPLHF
. | TRBJ2-5 | TRBV4-3 | TRBD2 | CASSQDRGLAQETQYF
. | TRBJ2-6 | TRBV7-6 | TRBD1 | CASRAGQGALGANVLTF
. | TRBJ2-7 | TRBV24-1 | TRBD1 | CATSDPGQGAYEQYF
. | TRBJ1-4 | TRBV4-2 | . | CASSRGGGEKLFF
. | TRBJ1-1 | TRBV6-2/TRBV6-3 | . | CASSSNREEAFF
. | TRBJ2-1 | TRBV7-8 | . | CASSLFRGLEQFF
. | TRBJ2-1 | TRBV11-2 | . | CASSTRRDSEQFF
. | TRBJ2-5 | TRBV29-1 | TRBD2 | CSVASGQGGRTQYF
. | TRBJ2-7 | TRBV10-3 | TRBD1 | CAISAGTGYYEQYF
. | TRBJ1-3 | TRBV5-6 | . | CASSLMRASGNTIYF
. | TRBJ1-5 | TRBV7-2 | . | CASSPSEGQPQHF
many | TRBJ2-7 | TRBV7-3 | . | CASSLTPSPYEQYF
. | TRBJ2-5 | TRBV30 | TRBD1 | CAYTGTGDQETQYF
. | TRBJ2-5 | TRBV18 | TRBD2 | CASSPSGIGRETQYF
. | TRBJ1-5 | TRBV28 | . | CASSPGGGPQPQHF